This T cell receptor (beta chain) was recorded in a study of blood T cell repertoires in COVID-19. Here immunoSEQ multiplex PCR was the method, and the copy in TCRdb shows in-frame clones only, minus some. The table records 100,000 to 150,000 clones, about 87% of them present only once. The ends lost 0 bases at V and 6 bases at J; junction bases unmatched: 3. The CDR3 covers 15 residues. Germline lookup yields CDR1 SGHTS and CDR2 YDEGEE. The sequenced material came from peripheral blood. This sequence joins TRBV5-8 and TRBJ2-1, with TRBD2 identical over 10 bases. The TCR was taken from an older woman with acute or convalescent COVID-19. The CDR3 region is CASSLGLAGANEQFF. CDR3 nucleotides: TGTGCCAGCAGCTTGGGGCTAGCGGGAGCCAATGAGCAGTTCTTC.